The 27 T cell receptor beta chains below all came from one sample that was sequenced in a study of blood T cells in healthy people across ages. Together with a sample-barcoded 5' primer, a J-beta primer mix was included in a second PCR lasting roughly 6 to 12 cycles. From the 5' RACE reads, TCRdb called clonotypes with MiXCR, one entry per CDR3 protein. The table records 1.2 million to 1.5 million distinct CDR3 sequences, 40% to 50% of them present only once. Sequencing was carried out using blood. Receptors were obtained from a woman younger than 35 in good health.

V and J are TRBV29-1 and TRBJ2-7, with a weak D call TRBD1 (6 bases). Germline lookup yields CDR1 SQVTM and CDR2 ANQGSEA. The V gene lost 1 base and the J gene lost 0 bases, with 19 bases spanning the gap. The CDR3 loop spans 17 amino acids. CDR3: CSVEGWILGQNSYEQYF. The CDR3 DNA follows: TGCAGCGTTGAAGGCTGGATTTTGGGACAAAACTCCTACGAGCAGTACTTC.

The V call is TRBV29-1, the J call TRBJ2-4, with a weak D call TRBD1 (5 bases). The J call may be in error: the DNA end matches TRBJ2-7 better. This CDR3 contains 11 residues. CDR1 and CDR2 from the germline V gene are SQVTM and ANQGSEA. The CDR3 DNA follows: TGCAGCGGGAGACAGCCCTACGAGCAGTACTTC. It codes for CSGRQPYEQYF.

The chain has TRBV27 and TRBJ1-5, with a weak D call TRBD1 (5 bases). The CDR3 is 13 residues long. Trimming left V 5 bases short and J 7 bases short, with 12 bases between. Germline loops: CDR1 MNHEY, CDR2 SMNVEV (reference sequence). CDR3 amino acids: CASSEGLLQPQHF. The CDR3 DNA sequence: TGTGCCAGCAGTGAGGGACTCTTACAGCCCCAGCATTTT.

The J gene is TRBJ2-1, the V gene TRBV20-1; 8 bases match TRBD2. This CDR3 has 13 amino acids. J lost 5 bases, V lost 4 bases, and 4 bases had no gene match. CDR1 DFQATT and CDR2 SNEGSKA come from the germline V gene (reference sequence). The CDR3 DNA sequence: TGCAGTGCTACAGCGGGAGAGAACAATGAGCAGTTCTTC. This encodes CSATAGENNEQFF.

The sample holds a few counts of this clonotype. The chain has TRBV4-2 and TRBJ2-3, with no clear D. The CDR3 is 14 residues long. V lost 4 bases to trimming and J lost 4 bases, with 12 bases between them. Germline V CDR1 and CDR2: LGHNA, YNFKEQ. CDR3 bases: TGTGCCAGCAGCCCCATCACTGGGTCAGATACGCAGTATTTT. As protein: CASSPITGSDTQYF.

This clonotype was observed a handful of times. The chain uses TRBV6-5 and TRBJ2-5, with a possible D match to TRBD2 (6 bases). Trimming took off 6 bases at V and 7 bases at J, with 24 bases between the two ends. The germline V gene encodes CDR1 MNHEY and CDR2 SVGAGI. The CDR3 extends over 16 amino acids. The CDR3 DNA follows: TGTGCCAGCAGCCCGGGGACTGCGGGGAGGCTTGGGACCCAGTACTTC. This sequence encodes CASSPGTAGRLGTQYF.

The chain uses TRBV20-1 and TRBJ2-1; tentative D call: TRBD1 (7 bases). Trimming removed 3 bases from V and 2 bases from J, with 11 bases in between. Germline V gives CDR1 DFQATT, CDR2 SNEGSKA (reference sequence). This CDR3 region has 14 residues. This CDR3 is CSASQGGTYNEQFF. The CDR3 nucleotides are TGCAGTGCTAGTCAGGGGGGAACCTACAATGAGCAGTTCTTC.

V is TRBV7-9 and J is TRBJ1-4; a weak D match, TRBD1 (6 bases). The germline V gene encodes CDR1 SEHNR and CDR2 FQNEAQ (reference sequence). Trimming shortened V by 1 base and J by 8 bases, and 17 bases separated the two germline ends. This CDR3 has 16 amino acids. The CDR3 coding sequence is TGTGCCAGCAGCTTAGTCGGGGGCCTCAACTTAGAAAAACTGTTTTTT. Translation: CASSLVGGLNLEKLFF. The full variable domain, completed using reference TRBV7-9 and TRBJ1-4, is DTGVSQNPRHKITKRGQNVTFRCDPISEHNRLYWYRQTLGQGPEFLTYFQNEAQLEKSRLLSDRFSAERPKGSFSTLEIQRTEQGDSAMYLCASSLVGGLNLEKLFFGSGTQLSVL.

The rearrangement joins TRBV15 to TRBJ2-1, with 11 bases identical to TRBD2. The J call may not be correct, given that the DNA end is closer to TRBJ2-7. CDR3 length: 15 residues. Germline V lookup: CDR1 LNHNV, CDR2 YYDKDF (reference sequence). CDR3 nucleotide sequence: TGTGCCACCAGACCCGGGACTAGCGGTTACAATGAGCAGTACTTC. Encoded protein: CATRPGTSGYNEQYF.

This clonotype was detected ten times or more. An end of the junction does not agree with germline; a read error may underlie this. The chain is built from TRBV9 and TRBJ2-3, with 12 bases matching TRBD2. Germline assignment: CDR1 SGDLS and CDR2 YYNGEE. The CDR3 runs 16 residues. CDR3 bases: TGCGCCAGCAGCGCTGGACTAGCGGGGAGCACAGATACGCAGTATTTT. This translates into CASSAGLAGSTDTQYF.

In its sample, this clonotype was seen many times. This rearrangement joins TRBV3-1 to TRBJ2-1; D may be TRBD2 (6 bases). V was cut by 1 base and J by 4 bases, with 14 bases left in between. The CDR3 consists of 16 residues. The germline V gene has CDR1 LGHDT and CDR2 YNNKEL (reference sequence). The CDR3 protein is CASSQGTTWLYNEQFF. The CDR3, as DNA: TGTGCCAGCAGCCAAGGGACTACCTGGCTATACAATGAGCAGTTCTTC.

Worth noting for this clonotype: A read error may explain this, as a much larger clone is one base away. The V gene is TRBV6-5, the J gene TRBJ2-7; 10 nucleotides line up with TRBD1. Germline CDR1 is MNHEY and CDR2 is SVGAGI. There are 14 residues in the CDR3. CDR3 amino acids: CAGSRTGGSYEQYF. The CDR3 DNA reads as TGTGCCGGCAGTCGGACAGGGGGTTCCTACGAGCAGTACTTC.

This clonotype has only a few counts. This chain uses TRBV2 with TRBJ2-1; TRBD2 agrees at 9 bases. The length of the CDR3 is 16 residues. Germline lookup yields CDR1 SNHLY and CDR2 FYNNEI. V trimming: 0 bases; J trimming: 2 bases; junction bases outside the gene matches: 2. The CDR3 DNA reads TGTGCCAGCAGTGAAGCGGGCGGGAGGGCCTACAATGAGCAGTTCTTC. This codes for CASSEAGGRAYNEQFF.

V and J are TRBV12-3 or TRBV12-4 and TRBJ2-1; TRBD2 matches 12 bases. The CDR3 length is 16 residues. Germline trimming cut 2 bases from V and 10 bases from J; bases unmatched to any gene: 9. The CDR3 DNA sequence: TGTGCCAGCAGTTTACCCGGACTAGCGGGGCGAAGGGAGCAGTTCTTC. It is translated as CASSLPGLAGRREQFF.

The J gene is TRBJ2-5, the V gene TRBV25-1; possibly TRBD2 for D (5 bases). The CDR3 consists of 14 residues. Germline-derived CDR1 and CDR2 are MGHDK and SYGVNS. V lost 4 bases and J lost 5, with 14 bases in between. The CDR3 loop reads CASSAAGGWETQYF. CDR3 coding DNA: TGTGCCAGCAGTGCGGCAGGAGGCTGGGAGACCCAGTACTTC.

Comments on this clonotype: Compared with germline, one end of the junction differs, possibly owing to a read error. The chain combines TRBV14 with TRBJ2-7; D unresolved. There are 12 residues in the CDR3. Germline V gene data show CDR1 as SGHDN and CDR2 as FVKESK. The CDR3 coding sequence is TGTGCCAACAGCCCACAGTCCTACGAGCAGTACTTC. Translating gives CANSPQSYEQYF.

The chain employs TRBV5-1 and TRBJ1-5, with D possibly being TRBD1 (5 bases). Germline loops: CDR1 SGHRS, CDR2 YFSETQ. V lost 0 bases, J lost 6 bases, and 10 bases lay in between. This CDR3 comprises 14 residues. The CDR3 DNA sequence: TGCGCCAGCAGCTTGGTTTCCGGGGGTCAGCCCCAGCATTTT. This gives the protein CASSLVSGGQPQHF.

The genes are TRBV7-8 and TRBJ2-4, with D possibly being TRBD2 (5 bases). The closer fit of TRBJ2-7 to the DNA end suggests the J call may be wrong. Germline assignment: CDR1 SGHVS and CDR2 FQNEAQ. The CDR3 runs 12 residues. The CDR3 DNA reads TGTGCCAGCAGCTGGCTAGCAGCCGAGCAGTACTTC. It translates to CASSWLAAEQYF.

The CDR3: CASRENSGSPDTQYF. CDR3 sequence (DNA): TGTGCCAGCAGAGAGAATAGCGGGTCTCCGGATACGCAGTATTTT. The V and J genes are TRBV2 and TRBJ2-3, with TRBD2 identical over 7 bases. The CDR3 loop spans 15 amino acids. Per germline, CDR1 SNHLY and CDR2 FYNNEI. With 6 bases clipped from V and 6 bases from J, the junction kept 12 bases outside the gene matches.

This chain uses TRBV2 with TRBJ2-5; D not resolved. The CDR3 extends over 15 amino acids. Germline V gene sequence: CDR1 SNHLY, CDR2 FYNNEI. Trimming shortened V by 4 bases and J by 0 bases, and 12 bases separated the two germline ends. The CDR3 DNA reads TGTGCCAGCAGTGTGGTGGCCCTGTACCAAGAGACCCAGTACTTC. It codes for CASSVVALYQETQYF.

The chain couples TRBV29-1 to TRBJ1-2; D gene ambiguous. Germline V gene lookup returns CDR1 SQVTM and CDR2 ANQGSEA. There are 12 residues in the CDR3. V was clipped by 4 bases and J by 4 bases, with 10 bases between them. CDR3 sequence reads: CSVVGQPYGYTF. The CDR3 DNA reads TGCAGCGTTGTCGGCCAGCCCTATGGCTACACCTTC.

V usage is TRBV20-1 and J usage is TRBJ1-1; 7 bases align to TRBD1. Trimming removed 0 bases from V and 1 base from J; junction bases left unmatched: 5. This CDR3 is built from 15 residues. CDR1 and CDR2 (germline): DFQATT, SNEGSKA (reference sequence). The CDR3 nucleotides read TGCAGTGCTAGAGATCTCAACAGGGGGAACACTGAAGCTTTCTTT. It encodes CSARDLNRGNTEAFF.

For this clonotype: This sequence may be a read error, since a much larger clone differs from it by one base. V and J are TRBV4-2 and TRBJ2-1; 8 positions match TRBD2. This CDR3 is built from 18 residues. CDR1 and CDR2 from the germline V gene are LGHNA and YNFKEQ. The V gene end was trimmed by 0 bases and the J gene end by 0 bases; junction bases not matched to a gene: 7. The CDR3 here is CASSQDPGGGTSYNEQFF. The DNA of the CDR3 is TGTGCCAGCAGCCAAGACCCTGGCGGGGGGACCTCCTACAATGAGCAGTTCTTC.

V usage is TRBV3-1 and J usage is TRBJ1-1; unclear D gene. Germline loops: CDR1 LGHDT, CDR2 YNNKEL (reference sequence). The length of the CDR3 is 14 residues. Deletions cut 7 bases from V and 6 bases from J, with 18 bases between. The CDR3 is CASIDYSRGAEAFF. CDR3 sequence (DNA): TGTGCCAGCATTGATTACTCCCGCGGGGCTGAAGCTTTCTTT.

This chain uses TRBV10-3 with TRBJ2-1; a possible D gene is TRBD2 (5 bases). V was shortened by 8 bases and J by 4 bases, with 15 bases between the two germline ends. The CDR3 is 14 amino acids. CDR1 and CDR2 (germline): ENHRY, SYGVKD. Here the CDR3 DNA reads TGTGCCATCTCAACCGGTGGAGGATACAATGAGCAGTTCTTC. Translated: CAISTGGGYNEQFF.

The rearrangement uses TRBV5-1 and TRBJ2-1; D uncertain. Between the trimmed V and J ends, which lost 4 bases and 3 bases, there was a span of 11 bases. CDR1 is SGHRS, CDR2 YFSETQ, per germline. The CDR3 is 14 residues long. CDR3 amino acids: CASSPPPHYNEQFF. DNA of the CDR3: TGCGCCAGCAGCCCCCCTCCCCACTACAATGAGCAGTTCTTC.

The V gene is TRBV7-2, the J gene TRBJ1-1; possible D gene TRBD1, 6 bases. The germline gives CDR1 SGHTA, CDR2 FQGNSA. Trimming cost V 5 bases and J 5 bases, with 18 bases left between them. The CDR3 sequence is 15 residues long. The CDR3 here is CASSPGTTLRTEAFF. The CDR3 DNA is TGTGCCAGCAGCCCCGGGACAACTTTGAGGACTGAAGCTTTCTTT. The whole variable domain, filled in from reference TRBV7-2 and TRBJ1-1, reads GAGVSQSPSNKVTEKGKDVELRCDPISGHTALYWYRQSLGQGLEFLIYFQGNSAPDKSGLPSDRFSAERTGGSVSTLTIQRTQQEDSAVYLCASSPGTTLRTEAFFGQGTRLTVV.